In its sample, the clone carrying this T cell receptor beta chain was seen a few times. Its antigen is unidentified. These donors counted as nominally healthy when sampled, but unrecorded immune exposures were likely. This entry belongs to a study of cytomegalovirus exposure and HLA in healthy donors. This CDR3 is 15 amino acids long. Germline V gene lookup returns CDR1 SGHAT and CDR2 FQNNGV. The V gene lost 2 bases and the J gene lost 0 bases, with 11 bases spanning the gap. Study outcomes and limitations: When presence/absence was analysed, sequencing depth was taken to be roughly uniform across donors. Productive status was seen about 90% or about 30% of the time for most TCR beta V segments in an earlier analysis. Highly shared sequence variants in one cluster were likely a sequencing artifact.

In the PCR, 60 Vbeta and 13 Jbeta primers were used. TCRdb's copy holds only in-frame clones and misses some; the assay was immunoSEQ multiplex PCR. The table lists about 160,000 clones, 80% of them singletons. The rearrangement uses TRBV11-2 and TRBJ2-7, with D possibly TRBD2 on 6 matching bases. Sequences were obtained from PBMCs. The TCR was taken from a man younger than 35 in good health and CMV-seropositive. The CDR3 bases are TGTGCCAGCAGCTTATTAGCGGAGAGCTCCTACGAGCAGTACTTC. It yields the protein CASSLLAESSYEQYF.